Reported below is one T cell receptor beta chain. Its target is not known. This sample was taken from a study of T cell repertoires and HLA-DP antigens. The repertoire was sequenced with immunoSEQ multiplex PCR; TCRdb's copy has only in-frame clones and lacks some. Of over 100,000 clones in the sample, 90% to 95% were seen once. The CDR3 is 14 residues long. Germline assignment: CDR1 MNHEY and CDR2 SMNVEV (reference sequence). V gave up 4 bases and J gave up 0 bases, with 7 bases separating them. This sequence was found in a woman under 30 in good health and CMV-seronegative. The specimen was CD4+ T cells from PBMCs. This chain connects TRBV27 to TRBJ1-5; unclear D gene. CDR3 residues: CASSSVVSNQPQHF. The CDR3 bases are TGTGCCAGCAGTTCGGTCGTTAGCAATCAGCCCCAGCATTTT.